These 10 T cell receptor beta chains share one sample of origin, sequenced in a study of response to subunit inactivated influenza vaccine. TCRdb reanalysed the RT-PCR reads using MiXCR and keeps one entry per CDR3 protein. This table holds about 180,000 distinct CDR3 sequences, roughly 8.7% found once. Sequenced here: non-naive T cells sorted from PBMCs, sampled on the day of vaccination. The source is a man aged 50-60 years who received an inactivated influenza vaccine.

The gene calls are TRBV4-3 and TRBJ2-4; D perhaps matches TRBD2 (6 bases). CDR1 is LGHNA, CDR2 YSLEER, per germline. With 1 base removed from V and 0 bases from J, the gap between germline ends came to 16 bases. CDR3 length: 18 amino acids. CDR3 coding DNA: TGCGCCAGCAGCCAAGCGCGGGGCCCTCCCGTAGCCAAAAACATTCAGTACTTC. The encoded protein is CASSQARGPPVAKNIQYF.

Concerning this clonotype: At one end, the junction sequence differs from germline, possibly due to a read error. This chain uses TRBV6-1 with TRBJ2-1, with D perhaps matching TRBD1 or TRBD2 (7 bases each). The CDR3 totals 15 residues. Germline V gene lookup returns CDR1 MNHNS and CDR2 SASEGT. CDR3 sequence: CASSDQGEGPYEHFF. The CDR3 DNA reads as TGTGCCAGCAGTGACCAGGGGGAGGGCCCCTATGAGCATTTCTTC.

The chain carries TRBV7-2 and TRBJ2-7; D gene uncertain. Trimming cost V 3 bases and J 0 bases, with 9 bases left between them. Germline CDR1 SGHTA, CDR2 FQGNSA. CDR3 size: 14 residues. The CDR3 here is CASSFYGISYEQYF. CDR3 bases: TGTGCCAGCAGCTTTTACGGAATCTCCTACGAGCAGTACTTC.

The CDR3: CASSQDPGLQAFF. For the CDR3, the DNA is TGCGCCAGCAGCCAAGACCCGGGTCTTCAAGCTTTCTTT. V and J are TRBV4-3 and TRBJ1-1; unclear D gene. This CDR3 has 13 residues. The germline V gene has CDR1 LGHNA and CDR2 YSLEER. V dropped 0 bases and J dropped 9 bases, with 11 bases sitting between them.

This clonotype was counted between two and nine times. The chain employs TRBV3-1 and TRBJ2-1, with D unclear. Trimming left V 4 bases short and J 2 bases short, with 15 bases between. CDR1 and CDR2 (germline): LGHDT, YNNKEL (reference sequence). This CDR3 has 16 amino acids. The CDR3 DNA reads TGTGCCAGCAGCCCCTACGGCAGCGTCACCTACAATGAGCAGTTCTTC. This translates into CASSPYGSVTYNEQFF.

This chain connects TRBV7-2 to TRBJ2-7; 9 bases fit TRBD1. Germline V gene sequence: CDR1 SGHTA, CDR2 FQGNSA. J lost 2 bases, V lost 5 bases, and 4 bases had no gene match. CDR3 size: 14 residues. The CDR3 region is CASSHGTGPYEQYF. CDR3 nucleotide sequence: TGTGCCAGCAGCCACGGGACAGGGCCCTACGAGCAGTACTTC.

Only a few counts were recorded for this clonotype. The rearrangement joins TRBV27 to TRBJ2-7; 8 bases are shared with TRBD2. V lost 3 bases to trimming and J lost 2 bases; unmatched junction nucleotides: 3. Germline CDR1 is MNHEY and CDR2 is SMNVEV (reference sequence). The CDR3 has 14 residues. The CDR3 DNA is TGTGCCAGCAGTTTTAGCGGGGCCACCTACGAGCAGTACTTC. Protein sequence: CASSFSGATYEQYF.

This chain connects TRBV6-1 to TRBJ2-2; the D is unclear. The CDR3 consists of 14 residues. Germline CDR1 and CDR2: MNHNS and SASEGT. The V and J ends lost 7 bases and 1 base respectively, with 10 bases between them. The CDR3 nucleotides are TGTGCCAGCAAGCCCTATCTGAACACCGGGGAGCTGTTTTTT. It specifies CASKPYLNTGELFF.

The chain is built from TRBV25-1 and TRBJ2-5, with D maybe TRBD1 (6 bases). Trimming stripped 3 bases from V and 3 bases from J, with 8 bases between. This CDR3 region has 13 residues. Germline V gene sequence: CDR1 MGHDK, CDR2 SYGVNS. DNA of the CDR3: TGTGCCAGCAGTGACGGGACAAAAGAGACCCAGTACTTC. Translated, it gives CASSDGTKETQYF.

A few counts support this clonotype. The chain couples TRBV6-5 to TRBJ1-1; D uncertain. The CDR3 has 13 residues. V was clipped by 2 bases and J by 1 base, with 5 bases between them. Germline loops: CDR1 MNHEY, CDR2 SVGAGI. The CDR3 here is CASSYNRNTEAFF. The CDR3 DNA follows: TGTGCCAGCAGTTACAACAGGAACACTGAAGCTTTCTTT.